The clone carrying this TCR beta chain was detected only a few times. Its antigen is unknown. TCRdb called the 5' RACE reads again in MiXCR, with one record for every CDR3 protein. The sample includes 500,000 to 550,000 distinct CDR3 sequences, about a fifth of them seen just once. The sample originates from a study of T cells after yellow fever vaccination. At the level of the study: Where fractions had low cell numbers, libraries were prepared from them with the SMART-Seq v4 Ultra Low Input RNA kit.

Findings and caveats of the study: Clones that expanded after primary vaccination mostly reappeared after the booster (approximately 96% CD4, approximately 85% CD8).

The CDR3 consists of 16 residues. The V gene's germline CDR1 is SGHTA and CDR2 FQGTGA. Trimming took off 1 base at V and 4 bases at J, with 16 bases between the two ends. The clonotype was recovered from a man aged 18 to 29 who received the YFV17D yellow fever vaccine. The gene calls are TRBV7-3 and TRBJ2-5; D possibly corresponds to TRBD2 (6 bases). This specimen consisted of PBMCs, obtained 21 days after the first yellow fever vaccination. The CDR3 reads CASSLNGPSAGETQYF. CDR3 DNA: TGTGCCAGCAGCTTAAACGGCCCTTCAGCGGGAGAGACCCAGTACTTC.